This T cell receptor (beta chain) was observed in a study of T cell responses to AZD1222 COVID-19 vaccine (dated by TCRdb to about 2021). At the level of the whole study: TCR sequencing covered more than 230 trial participants: 200 to 210 given two doses of AZD1222 and 26 given two doses of MenACWY control vaccine. Trial participants were enrolled by age into 18-55, 56-69 and 70-plus year subgroups, with around 150, 28 and 57 TCR-sequenced participants respectively.

The meaning of the sample's time point label: about 28 days (+/-7) after the second vaccine dose. What this sample's treatment or condition label stands for: meningococcal conjugate vaccine given as trial control. Vaccinee samples came from UK trials COV001 and COV002, including a single-blind randomized controlled phase 2/3 trial of AZD1222 (ChAdOx1 nCoV-19) in healthy adults. Trial participant PBMC samples were collected at day 0 and day 28 after the second dose for TCRbeta chain sequencing. The paper as a whole reports these results and caveats: Conclusions about previously exposed vaccinees are limited because only a handful of AZD1222 recipients were SARS-CoV-2 seropositive at baseline. Nearly half of unique spike-specific TCRs reportedly recognized epitopes outside regions mutated in the B.1.351 and B.1.1.7 variants. The 56-69-year group was small, and its depth increase did not reach significance, likely because of low power. Participants were mostly white British and included more females than males, and it was suggested by the authors that clonal diversity may have been underestimated. The whole spike protein was spanned by vaccine-associated CD4 TCRs, and dominant responses were seen in regions 160-218 and 743-854. After two AZD1222 doses, both the breadth and the depth of spike-specific TCRs were significantly higher than at day 0 and than in MenACWY recipients. Because no day 14 peak-response samples were available, repertoires were characterized only after the peak T cell response.

The CDR3 regions of human TCRbeta chains were analyzed by immunosequencing. In the original analysis: Repertoire TCRs were checked for matches against a reference library of SARS-CoV-2-specific TCRs that had been generated using the MIRA antigen-specificity platform. Breadth was defined as the fraction of unique TCRs that were SARS-CoV-2-associated, and depth was defined as the fraction of total T cells that were SARS-CoV-2-associated. Using the MIRA data, every spike-specific TCR was mapped to the spike region that the TCR reacted to and assigned to either a CD4 or a CD8 class. Log10-transformed breadth and depth values were compared by one-way ANOVA with Sidak's multiple comparisons tests. Not all clones reach the TCRdb copy of this immuneACCESS table, which keeps in-frame sequences only. Checked studies attribute under half of the gap to unresolved V genes and leave the rest unexplained. V and J calls and clone size come straight from that table; D and trimming were deduced from the DNA. For this sample the table gives 85,000 to 130,000 clones, of which 86% were detected only once. The top ten constitute 3.3% of the sample.

With regard to this clone: Its specific antigen is unknown. No qualities accompany the bases; no much larger clone lies one base away.

Counted from cysteine to phenylalanine, this CDR3 has 16 amino acids. The CDR3 DNA has 48 bases and is translated from base 1. V is clipped by 5 bases and J by 7 bases, and the sequence between their germline boundaries is 18 bases long. The germline V gene supplies CDR1 MDHEN and CDR2 SYDVKM. The sequence was collected from an adult who received the MenACWY meningococcal vaccine as a control. Material: peripheral blood, obtained 28 days after the second dose of the MenACWY control vaccine. The chain couples TRBV28 to TRBJ1-6; the D region possibly corresponds to TRBD1 (6 bases align). The DNA sequence follows: TGTGCCAGCAGTCGAACAGGGCCCGGGCTCAATTCACCCCTCCACTTT. This encodes CASSRTGPGLNSPLHF.